This T cell receptor beta chain is from a study of beta chain features in type 1 diabetes. About the study: The patients were much like the healthy donors in age, gender and cell yields. Sorted cells, roughly 100,000,000 in number, were examined across all samples.

V was trimmed by 0 bases and J by 7 bases, leaving 10 bases between them. Per the germline V gene, CDR1 is SGDLS and CDR2 is YYNGEE. This CDR3 is built from 14 residues. As regards this clone: What it binds is unknown.

General observations from the study: A greater similarity of naive, central memory and Treg TCRB repertoires was seen among patients than among healthy donors. Insertions at VDJ junctions were less frequent in type 1 diabetes patients. These patients also deleted more nucleotides at the same junctions. People with Type 1 diabetes carried modestly yet significantly shorter TCRB CDR3s in all four CD4+ subsets.

Isolated RNA was reverse transcribed in full, so expressed TCRB transcripts were sequenced. Using immunoSEQ multiplex PCR, the repertoire was profiled, and TCRdb retains in-frame clones only, with some absent. The sample lists around 250,000 clones, roughly 25% occurring once. Specimen: naive CD4+ T cells from blood. The chain is built from TRBV9 and TRBJ2-2; D is perhaps TRBD1 (6 bases). The source is a woman aged 25 to 39 with type 1 diabetes. The CDR3 region is CASSVVLGGGELFF. As DNA, the CDR3 is TGTGCCAGCAGCGTAGTACTAGGGGGCGGGGAGCTGTTTTTT.